This TCR beta chain comes out of a study of lymphopenia after photon versus proton radiotherapy. General study points: Post-nadir TCR diversity decline inversely tracked overall survival among those who died. Survival link was tested only in deceased patients; proton benefit remains a possibility. Oligoclonal CD8+ Temra expansion after nadir drove photon patients' diversity drop. Proton therapy kept repertoires fairly stable, unlike photons, which gained effector/memory cells.

The CDR3 loop spans 13 amino acids. With V trimmed by 6 bases and J by 8 bases, 6 bases remained unmatched. Germline V gene lookup returns CDR1 KGHSH and CDR2 LQKENI. Data came from immunoSEQ multiplex PCR; TCRdb stores just in-frame clones and leaves some out. The data hold about 68,000 clones, with roughly 88% observed a single time. As for this clone: The antigen is not known.

The chain recombines TRBV18 with TRBJ1-2, with 10 bases matching TRBD1. The receptor was derived from an older woman with pancreatic cancer. Source: peripheral blood, taken from a patient treated with photon-based radiotherapy. Here the CDR3 DNA reads TGTGCCAGCTCGTGGGACAGGGGTCAAGGCTACACCTTC. Translated: CASSWDRGQGYTF.